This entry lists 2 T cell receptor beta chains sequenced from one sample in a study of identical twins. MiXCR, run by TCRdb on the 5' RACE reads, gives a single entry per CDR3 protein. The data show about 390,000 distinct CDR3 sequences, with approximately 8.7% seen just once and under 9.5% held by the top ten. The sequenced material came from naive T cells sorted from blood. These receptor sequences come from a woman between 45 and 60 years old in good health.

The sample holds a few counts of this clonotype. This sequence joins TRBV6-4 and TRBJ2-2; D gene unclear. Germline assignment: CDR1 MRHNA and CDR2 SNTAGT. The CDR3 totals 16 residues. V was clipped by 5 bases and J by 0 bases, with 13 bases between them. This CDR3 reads CASSPLSGPNTGELFF. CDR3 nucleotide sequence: TGTGCCAGCAGTCCTCTTTCCGGGCCGAACACCGGGGAGCTGTTTTTT.

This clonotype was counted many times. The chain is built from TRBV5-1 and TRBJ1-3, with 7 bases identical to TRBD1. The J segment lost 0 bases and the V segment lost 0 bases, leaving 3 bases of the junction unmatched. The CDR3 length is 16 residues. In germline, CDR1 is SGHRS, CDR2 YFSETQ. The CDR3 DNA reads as TGCGCCAGCAGCTTGGACGGGACAGTCTCTGGAAACACCATATATTTT. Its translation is CASSLDGTVSGNTIYF.